The next 2 T cell receptor beta chains were all read from a single sample in a study of shared clonotypes between healthy human individuals. Method: immunoSEQ multiplex PCR; TCRdb's copy keeps in-frame clones and lacks some. The data contain around 1.4 million clones, 98% to 99% of them singletons. Sequencing used naive CD4+ T cells sorted from blood. Sample subset: CD45RA+ positively selected. Every receptor here comes from a man aged 30-40 years in good health.

The chain recombines TRBV7-2 with TRBJ2-7; TRBD2 matches 7 bases. Germline V CDR1 and CDR2: SGHTA, FQGNSA. V shed 8 bases and J 2 bases; nucleotides not matched to a gene: 3. The CDR3 contains 12 residues. The CDR3 sequence is CASQAGAYEQYF. The CDR3 nucleotides are TGTGCCAGCCAGGCGGGGGCCTACGAGCAGTACTTC. The full variable domain, with the rest looked up from reference TRBV7-2 and TRBJ2-7, is GAGVSQSPSNKVTEKGKDVELRCDPISGHTALYWYRQSLGQGLEFLIYFQGNSAPDKSGLPSDRFSAERTGGSVSTLTIQRTQQEDSAVYLCASQAGAYEQYFGPGTRLTVT.

This rearrangement joins TRBV7-2 to TRBJ2-2; no clear D gene. The CDR3 extends over 15 amino acids. From germline, CDR1 is SGHTA and CDR2 FQGNSA. Trimming pared 6 bases from V and 6 bases from J, leaving 17 bases between. The CDR3: CASSHGPRVAGELFF. CDR3 nucleotides: TGTGCCAGCAGTCATGGCCCACGAGTGGCCGGGGAGCTGTTTTTT.